The TCR beta chain described here comes from a study of human T cells and chemical hapten exposure. Study-level information: TCR yields differed between samples (mainly from small differences in pooled library volume).

Germline loops: CDR1 LGHNA, CDR2 YSLEER. This CDR3 is 14 amino acids long. The ends were cut back, 0 bases at V and 6 bases at J, with 10 bases in the middle. This clonotype came up many times. Its matching antigen is unknown. The authors extracted total RNA from unfractionated whole blood. A single record per CDR3 protein comes from TCRdb applying MiXCR to the 5' RACE reads. Of tens of thousands of distinct CDR3 sequences detected, under 10% appear once; the ten largest clones hold about 2.2%. Broader study findings: The number of TCRs above 1 in 1000 frequency did not change after DPC sensitization.

This TCR derives from a male donor in good health. V gene TRBV4-3 combines with J gene TRBJ2-3, with D perhaps assigned TRBD1 or TRBD2 (5 bases each). The CDR3 nucleotides are TGCGCCAGCAGCCAAGAACGAGGGGTCGATACGCAGTATTTT. Residues: CASSQERGVDTQYF.